The 10 T cell receptor beta chains in this list originate from one sample, sequenced in a study of T-cell reconstitution after alpha-beta-depleted transplantation in children. A library of TCRbeta sequences, prepared with unique molecular identifiers, was generated. TCRdb re-called the PCR reads with MiXCR, one entry per CDR3 protein. The sample carries about 500,000 distinct CDR3 sequences, around a third recorded once. Sample: PBMCs from the stem cell graft donor, taken from the stem cell graft. These receptors were collected from a human donor who donated a stem cell graft to a child with aplastic anemia.

This clonotype has more than one count but fewer than ten. The chain carries TRBV6-5 and TRBJ2-2; D uncertain. The CDR3 is 16 amino acids. Looked up from germline, CDR1 is MNHEY and CDR2 is SVGAGI. V lost 4 bases to trimming and J lost 6 bases, with 18 bases between them. CDR3 bases: TGTGCCAGCAGTTGGGGTCCAAGGGATCGGGCCGGGGAGCTGTTTTTT. Translation gives CASSWGPRDRAGELFF.

This clonotype appeared many times. DNA of the CDR3: TGTGCCACCATGTCTCGCAACACCGGGGAGCTGTTTTTT. Translation: CATMSRNTGELFF. The V gene is TRBV15, the J gene TRBJ2-2; D is uncertain. Per the germline V gene, CDR1 is LNHNV and CDR2 is YYDKDF (reference sequence). The CDR3 consists of 13 residues. V lost 7 bases and J 2 bases, leaving 8 bases between the germline ends. The full variable domain, rest sourced from reference TRBV15 and TRBJ2-2, is DAMVIQNPRYQVTQFGKPVTLSCSQTLNHNVMYWYQQKSSQAPKLLFHYYDKDFNNEADTPDNFQSRRPNTSFCFLDIRSPGLGDTAMYLCATMSRNTGELFFGEGSRLTVL.

This clonotype was counted only a few times. V is TRBV5-6 and J is TRBJ2-7, with D hard to call. The germline V gene encodes CDR1 SGHDT and CDR2 YYEEEE. CDR3 length equals 15 residues. V lost 3 bases to trimming and J lost 4 bases, with 17 bases between them. CDR3 loop: CASSSRRTSIYEQYV. The CDR3 DNA follows: TGTGCCAGCAGCTCGCGGAGAACGTCGATTTACGAGCAGTACGTC.

The V gene is TRBV4-3, the J gene TRBJ1-6, with 7 bases matching TRBD1. CDR1 is LGHNA, CDR2 YSLEER, per germline. After removal of 3 bases from V and 5 bases from J, the junction contained 7 bases not matched to a gene. CDR3 length equals 16 residues. CDR3 sequence (DNA): TGCGCCAGCAGCCACCTAGGACAGGCCAATAATTCACCCCTCCACTTT. It encodes CASSHLGQANNSPLHF.

This clonotype was picked up a small number of times. This rearrangement joins TRBV20-1 to TRBJ1-1; 8 bases line up with TRBD1. CDR1 is DFQATT, CDR2 SNEGSKA, per germline (reference sequence). V was pared by 6 bases and J by 0 bases, with 3 bases of the junction left unmatched. The CDR3 has 13 residues. CDR3: CSAGGQVNTEAFF. In DNA form, the CDR3 reads TGCAGTGCCGGGGGACAGGTGAACACTGAAGCTTTCTTT.

This sequence joins TRBV7-2 and TRBJ2-1; TRBD2 might be the D (6 bases). The CDR3 spans 12 residues. V lost 2 bases and J 13 bases, leaving 12 bases between the germline ends. The germline CDR1 and CDR2 sequences are SGHTA and FQGNSA. The CDR3 nucleotides are TGTGCCAGCAGCTTAACAGGAGGGGCCCAGTTCTTC. This gives the protein CASSLTGGAQFF.

The chain joins TRBV12-3 or TRBV12-4 to TRBJ1-1; D not resolved. With 5 bases removed from V and 4 bases from J, the gap between germline ends came to 14 bases. CDR3 length: 14 residues. The CDR3 loop reads CASSASGSGTEAFF. The CDR3 DNA follows: TGTGCCAGCAGTGCCAGCGGGAGTGGCACTGAAGCTTTCTTT.

This clonotype was seen a few times. The rearrangement uses TRBV9 and TRBJ2-3; D tentatively reads TRBD1 or TRBD2 (5 bases each). This CDR3 is built from 16 residues. V lost 4 bases and J 0 bases, leaving 15 bases between the germline ends. CDR1 is SGDLS and CDR2 is YYNGEE in the germline V gene. The CDR3 sequence is CASSPSGRASTDTQYF. The CDR3 region has the DNA TGTGCCAGCAGCCCATCGGGGCGGGCTAGCACAGATACGCAGTATTTT.

This clonotype was seen only a few times. The rearrangement uses TRBV7-2 and TRBJ2-5; either TRBD1 or TRBD2 may fit D (5 bases each). V was clipped by 5 bases and J by 5 bases, with 12 bases between them. CDR1 and CDR2 from the germline V gene are SGHTA and FQGNSA. The CDR3 consists of 13 residues. CDR3 in amino acids: CASSRDWGETQYF. For the CDR3, the DNA is TGTGCCAGCAGCCGCGACTGGGGGGAGACCCAGTACTTC.

The genes are TRBV7-9 and TRBJ2-1; TRBD1 might be the D (6 bases). V lost 7 bases and J lost 9, with 13 bases in between. CDR1 is SEHNR and CDR2 is FQNEAQ in the germline V gene (reference sequence). This CDR3 is built from 12 residues. CDR3 nucleotides: TGTGCCAGCACAGCTGGCAGGGGTGAGCAGTTCTTC. As protein: CASTAGRGEQFF.